What follows describes a single T cell receptor beta chain. Recruitment covered about two dozen US areas and drew participants whose ages spanned roughly 18 to 89 years. Assignment of participants to cohorts was predicated upon participant-reported clinical history. In the study's own analysis: By means of reference gene primer amplification, nucleated cell counts were estimated. Sequenced by immunoSEQ multiplex PCR; TCRdb stores in-frame clones only, minus some. D and trimming were read from the DNA, whereas the V and J calls and clone size are those reported in that table. The profile shows about 170,000 clones, roughly 84% of them singletons. This specimen comes from a study of blood T cell repertoires in COVID-19. Study-wide background: Some COVID-19 samples were acute and others convalescent; all came from the United States, Italy and Spain.

Sequenced: PBMCs or T cells enriched from blood (not recorded which). The TCR was taken from a man aged 45-60 years who had recovered from COVID-19.

DNA of the CDR3: TGCAGCGTTGAAGAACACAGGAACACTGAAGCTTTCTTT. It codes for CSVEEHRNTEAFF. V usage is TRBV29-1 and J usage is TRBJ1-1; unclear D gene. There are 13 residues in the CDR3. V was trimmed by 0 bases and J by 1 base, leaving 6 bases between them. CDR1 and CDR2 from the germline V gene are SQVTM and ANQGSEA.